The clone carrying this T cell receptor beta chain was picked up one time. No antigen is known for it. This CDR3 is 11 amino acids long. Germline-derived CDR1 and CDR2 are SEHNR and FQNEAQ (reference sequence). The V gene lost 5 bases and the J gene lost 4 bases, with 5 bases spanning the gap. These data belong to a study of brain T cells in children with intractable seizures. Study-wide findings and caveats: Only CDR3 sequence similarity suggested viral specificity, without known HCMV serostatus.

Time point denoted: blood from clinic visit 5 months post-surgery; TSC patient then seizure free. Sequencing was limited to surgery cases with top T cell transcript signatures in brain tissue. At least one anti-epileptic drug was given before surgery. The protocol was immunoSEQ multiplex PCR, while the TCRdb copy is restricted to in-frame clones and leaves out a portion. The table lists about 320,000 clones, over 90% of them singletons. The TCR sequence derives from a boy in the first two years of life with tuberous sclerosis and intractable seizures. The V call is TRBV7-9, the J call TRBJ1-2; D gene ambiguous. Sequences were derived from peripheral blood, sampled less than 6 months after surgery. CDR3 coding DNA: TGTGCCAGCAGCCACCCCTATGGCTACACCTTC. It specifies CASSHPYGYTF.